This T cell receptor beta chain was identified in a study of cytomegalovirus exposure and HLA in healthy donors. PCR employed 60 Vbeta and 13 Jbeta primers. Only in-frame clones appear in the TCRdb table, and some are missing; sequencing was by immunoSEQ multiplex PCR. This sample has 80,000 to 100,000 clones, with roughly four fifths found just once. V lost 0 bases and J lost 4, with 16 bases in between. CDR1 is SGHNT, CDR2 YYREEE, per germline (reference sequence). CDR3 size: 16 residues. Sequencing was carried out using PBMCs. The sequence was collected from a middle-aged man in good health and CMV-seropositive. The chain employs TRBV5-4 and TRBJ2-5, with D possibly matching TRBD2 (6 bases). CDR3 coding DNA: TGTGCCAGCAGCTTGGATAGGGGACTGAGATTAGAGACCCAGTACTTC. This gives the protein CASSLDRGLRLETQYF.